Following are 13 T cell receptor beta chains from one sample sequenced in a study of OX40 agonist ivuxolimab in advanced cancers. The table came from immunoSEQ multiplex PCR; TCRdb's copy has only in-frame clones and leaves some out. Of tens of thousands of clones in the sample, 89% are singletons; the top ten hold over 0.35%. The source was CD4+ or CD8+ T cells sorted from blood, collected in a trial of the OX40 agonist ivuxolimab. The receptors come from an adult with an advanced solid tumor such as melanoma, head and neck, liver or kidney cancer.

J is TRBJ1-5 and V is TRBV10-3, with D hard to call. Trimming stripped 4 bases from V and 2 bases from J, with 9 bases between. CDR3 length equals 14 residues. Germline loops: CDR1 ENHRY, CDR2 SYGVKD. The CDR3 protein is CAISAETGNQPQHF. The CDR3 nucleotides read TGTGCCATCAGTGCGGAGACGGGCAATCAGCCCCAGCATTTT.

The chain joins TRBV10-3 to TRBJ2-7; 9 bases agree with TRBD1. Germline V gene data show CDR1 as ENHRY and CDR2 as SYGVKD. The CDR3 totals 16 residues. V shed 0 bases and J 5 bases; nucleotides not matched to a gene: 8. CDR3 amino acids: CAISESRGTGSNEQYF. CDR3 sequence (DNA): TGTGCCATCAGTGAGTCTCGTGGGACAGGGAGTAACGAGCAGTACTTC.

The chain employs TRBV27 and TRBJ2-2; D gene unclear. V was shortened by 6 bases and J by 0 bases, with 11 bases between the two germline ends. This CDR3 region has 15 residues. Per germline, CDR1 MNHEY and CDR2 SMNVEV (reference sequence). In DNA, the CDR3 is TGTGCCAGCAGCCCCAGGAGCGCGAACACCGGGGAGCTGTTTTTT. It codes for CASSPRSANTGELFF.

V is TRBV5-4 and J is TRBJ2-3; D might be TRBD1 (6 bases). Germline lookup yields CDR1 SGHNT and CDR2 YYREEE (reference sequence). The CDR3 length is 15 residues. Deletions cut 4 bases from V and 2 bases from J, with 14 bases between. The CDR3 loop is CASSPGDTLTDTQYF. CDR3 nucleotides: TGTGCCAGCAGCCCCGGGGACACCCTCACAGATACGCAGTATTTT.

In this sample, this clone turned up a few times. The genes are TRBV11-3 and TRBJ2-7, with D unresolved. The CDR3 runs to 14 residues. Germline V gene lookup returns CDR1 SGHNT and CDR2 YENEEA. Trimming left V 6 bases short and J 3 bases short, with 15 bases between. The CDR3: CASSLAQLSYEQYF. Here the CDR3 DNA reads TGTGCCAGCAGTCTGGCCCAGCTGAGCTACGAGCAGTACTTC.

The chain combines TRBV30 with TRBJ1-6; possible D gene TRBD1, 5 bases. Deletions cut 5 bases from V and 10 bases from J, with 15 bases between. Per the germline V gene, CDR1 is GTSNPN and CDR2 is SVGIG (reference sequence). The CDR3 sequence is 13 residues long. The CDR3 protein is CAWQTEGSSPLHF. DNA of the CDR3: TGTGCCTGGCAAACCGAGGGGAGCTCACCCCTCCACTTT.

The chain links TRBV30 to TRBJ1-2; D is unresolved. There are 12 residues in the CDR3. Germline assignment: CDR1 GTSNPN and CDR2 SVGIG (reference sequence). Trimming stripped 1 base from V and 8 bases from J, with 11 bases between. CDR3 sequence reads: CAWSELAGGYTF. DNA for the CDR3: TGTGCCTGGAGTGAGCTGGCGGGGGGCTACACCTTC.

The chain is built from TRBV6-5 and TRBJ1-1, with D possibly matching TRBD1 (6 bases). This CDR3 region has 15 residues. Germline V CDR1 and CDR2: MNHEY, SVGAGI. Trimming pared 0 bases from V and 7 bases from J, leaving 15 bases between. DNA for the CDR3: TGTGCCAGCAGTTACTCGAATCCGGGGGCAAATGAAGCTTTCTTT. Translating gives CASSYSNPGANEAFF.

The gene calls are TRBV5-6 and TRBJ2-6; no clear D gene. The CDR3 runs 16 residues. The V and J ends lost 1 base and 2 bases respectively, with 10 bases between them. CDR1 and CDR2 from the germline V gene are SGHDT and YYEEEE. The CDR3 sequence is CASSLIAGAGANVLTF. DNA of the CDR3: TGTGCCAGCAGCTTGATCGCAGGCGCTGGGGCCAACGTCCTGACTTTC.

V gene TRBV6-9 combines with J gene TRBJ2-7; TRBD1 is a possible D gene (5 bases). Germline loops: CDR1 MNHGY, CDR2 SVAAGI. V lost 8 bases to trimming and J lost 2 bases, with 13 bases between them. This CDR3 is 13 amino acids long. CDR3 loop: CASSPGPPYEQYF. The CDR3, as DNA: TGTGCCAGCTCGCCAGGGCCCCCCTACGAGCAGTACTTC.

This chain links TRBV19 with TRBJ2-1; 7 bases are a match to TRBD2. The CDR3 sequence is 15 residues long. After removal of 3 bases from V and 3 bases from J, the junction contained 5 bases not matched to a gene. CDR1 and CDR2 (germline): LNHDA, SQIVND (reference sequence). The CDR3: CASSIELAYYNEQFF. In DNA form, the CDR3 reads TGTGCCAGTAGTATTGAACTAGCGTACTACAATGAGCAGTTCTTC.

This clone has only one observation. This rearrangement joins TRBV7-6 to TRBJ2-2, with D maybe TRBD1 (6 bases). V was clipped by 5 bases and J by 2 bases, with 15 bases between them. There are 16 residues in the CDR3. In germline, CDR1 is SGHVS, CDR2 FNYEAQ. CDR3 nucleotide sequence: TGTGCCAGCAGCCCAACCAGGGGATCCAACACCGGGGAGCTGTTTTTT. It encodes CASSPTRGSNTGELFF. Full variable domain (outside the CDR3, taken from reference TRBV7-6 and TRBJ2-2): GAGVSQSPRYKVTKRGQDVALRCDPISGHVSLYWYRQALGQGPEFLTYFNYEAQQDKSGLPNDRFSAERPEGSISTLTIQRTEQRDSAMYRCASSPTRGSNTGELFFGEGSRLTVL.

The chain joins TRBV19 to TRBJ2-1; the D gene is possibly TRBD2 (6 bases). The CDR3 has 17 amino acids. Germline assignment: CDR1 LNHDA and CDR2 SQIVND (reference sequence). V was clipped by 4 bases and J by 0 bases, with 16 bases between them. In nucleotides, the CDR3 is TGTGCCAGTAGTACCCCGGGACTCCTAAGCTCCTACAATGAGCAGTTCTTC. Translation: CASSTPGLLSSYNEQFF.